Shown below are 10 T cell receptor beta chains from a single sample sequenced in a study of beta chain features in type 1 diabetes. Study results and caveats: Researchers report that Type 1 diabetes patients had moderately but significantly shorter TCRB CDR3s across all four CD4+ subsets.

Reverse transcription of all isolated RNA meant that expressed TCRB transcripts were sequenced. Generated by immunoSEQ multiplex PCR, the TCRdb table keeps only in-frame clones and is missing some. The sample has about 700,000 clones, about an eighth seen once. No antigen has been assigned to these receptors. The sample comprised naive CD4+ T cells from blood. These receptor sequences come from a man younger than 35 with type 1 diabetes.

This clone came up a few times. The chain employs TRBV29-1 and TRBJ1-1; D call uncertain. Germline CDR1 SQVTM, CDR2 ANQGSEA. The CDR3 totals 13 residues. Trimming left V 4 bases short and J 0 bases short, with 9 bases between. The CDR3 bases are TGCAGCGTTGGCAGGCGATTGAACACTGAAGCTTTCTTT. Its translation: CSVGRRLNTEAFF.

This rearrangement joins TRBV19 to TRBJ1-5; TRBD1 agrees at 12 bases. Germline CDR1 LNHDA, CDR2 SQIVND (reference sequence). This CDR3 is 14 amino acids long. Trimming removed 8 bases from V and 5 bases from J; junction bases left unmatched: 4. CDR3 residues: CASWDRGPHQPQHF. DNA of the CDR3: TGTGCCAGTTGGGACAGGGGGCCCCATCAGCCCCAGCATTTT.

The chain carries TRBV10-3 and TRBJ1-6, with 9 bases identical to TRBD1. The length of the CDR3 is 17 residues. J gave up 8 bases and V 0 bases, and 8 bases lay outside the gene matches. Germline assignment: CDR1 ENHRY and CDR2 SYGVKD. CDR3 nucleotides: TGTGCCATCAGTGAGTCCCCGGGACAGGGCTTCGATTCACCCCTCCACTTT. Protein: CAISESPGQGFDSPLHF.

The chain recombines TRBV9 with TRBJ2-5, with 8 nucleotides matching TRBD2. The germline gives CDR1 SGDLS, CDR2 YYNGEE. The junction had 7 bases not matched to a gene; V was cut back by 4 bases and J by 5 bases. The CDR3 covers 14 residues. Here the CDR3 DNA reads TGTGCCAGCAGCCCGCGGGGGGCCCCGGAGACCCAGTACTTC. It is translated as CASSPRGAPETQYF.

Concerning this clone: Other DNA sequences from this sample encode an identical CDR3 as well. This sequence joins TRBV10-3 and TRBJ2-2; D unresolved. From germline, CDR1 is ENHRY and CDR2 SYGVKD. V gave up 2 bases and J gave up 6 bases, with 1 base separating them. This CDR3 has 11 residues. The CDR3 protein is CAISEPGELFF. The CDR3 nucleotides are TGTGCCATCAGTGAGCCCGGGGAGCTGTTTTTT.

CDR3 bases: TGTGCCTCGACAGGGAGTTTAGCAGATACGCAGTATTTT. It is translated as CASTGSLADTQYF. This sequence joins TRBV30 and TRBJ2-3; 7 nucleotides line up with TRBD1. The germline V gene has CDR1 GTSNPN and CDR2 SVGIG (reference sequence). Trimming took 7 bases from V and 4 from J; bases not matched to a gene: 8. This CDR3 spans 13 amino acids.

The chain uses TRBV23-1 and TRBJ1-2; D is undetermined. TRBV23-1 is an ORF, with its function uncertain. V lost 3 bases, J lost 5 bases, and 10 bases lay in between. CDR3 length: 13 residues. The CDR3 region is CASSQGSRYGYTF. The CDR3 nucleotides read TGCGCCAGCAGTCAGGGCAGTCGATATGGCTACACCTTC.

The rearrangement links TRBV10-3 to TRBJ1-1, with a possible D match to TRBD1 (6 bases). The length of the CDR3 is 11 residues. V was cut by 3 bases and J by 10 bases, with 9 bases left in between. Germline V CDR1 and CDR2: ENHRY, SYGVKD. CDR3 DNA sequence: TGTGCCATCAGTGAAGGGACACGAGCTTTCTTT. The encoded protein is CAISEGTRAFF.

Concerning this clone itself: Other DNA sequences in this specimen translate into the identical CDR3. The rearrangement links TRBV6-1 to TRBJ1-2; 8 bases line up with TRBD1. CDR3 length: 13 residues. V shed 6 bases, J shed 6 bases, and the junction held 6 bases outside the gene matches. Germline CDR1 MNHNS, CDR2 SASEGT. In DNA form, the CDR3 reads TGTGCCAGCAGGAGACAGGGGAGAAATGGCTACACCTTC. It specifies CASRRQGRNGYTF.

The rearrangement links TRBV28 to TRBJ2-5; a weak D match, TRBD1 (6 bases). CDR1 and CDR2 from the germline V gene are MDHEN and SYDVKM. The CDR3 is 15 amino acids. Trimming took off 4 bases at V and 0 bases at J, with 12 bases between the two ends. The CDR3 loop is CASSSRGTYQETQYF. Here the CDR3 DNA reads TGTGCCAGCAGTTCGAGGGGGACGTACCAAGAGACCCAGTACTTC.